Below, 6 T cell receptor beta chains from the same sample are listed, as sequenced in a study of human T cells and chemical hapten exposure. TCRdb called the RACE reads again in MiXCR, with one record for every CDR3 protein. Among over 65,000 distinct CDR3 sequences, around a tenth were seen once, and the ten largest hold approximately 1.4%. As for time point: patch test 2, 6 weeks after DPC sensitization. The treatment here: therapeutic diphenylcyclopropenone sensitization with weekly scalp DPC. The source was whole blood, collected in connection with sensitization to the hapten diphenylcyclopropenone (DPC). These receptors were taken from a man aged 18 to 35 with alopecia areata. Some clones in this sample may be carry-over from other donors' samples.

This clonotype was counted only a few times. The CDR3 is CASSLGIRGGLYNQPQHF. In DNA form, the CDR3 reads TGTGCCAGCAGCTTAGGAATCCGAGGGGGCCTATACAATCAGCCCCAGCATTTT. The rearrangement links TRBV7-8 to TRBJ1-5; TRBD1 matches at 7 bases. Per the germline V gene, CDR1 is SGHVS and CDR2 is FQNEAQ. The CDR3 has 18 amino acids. V dropped 1 base and J dropped 3; count of bases not matched to a gene: 12.

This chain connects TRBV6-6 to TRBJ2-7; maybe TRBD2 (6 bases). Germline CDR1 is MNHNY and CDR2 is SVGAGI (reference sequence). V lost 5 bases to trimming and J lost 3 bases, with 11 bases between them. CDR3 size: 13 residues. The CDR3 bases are TGTGCCAGCAGTACGGGGGTCTACTACGAGCAGTACGTC. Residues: CASSTGVYYEQYV.

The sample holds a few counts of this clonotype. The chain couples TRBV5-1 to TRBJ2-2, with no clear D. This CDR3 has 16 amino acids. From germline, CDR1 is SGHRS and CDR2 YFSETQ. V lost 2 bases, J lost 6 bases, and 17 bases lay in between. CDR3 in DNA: TGCGCCAGCAGCTTCTCTCCCCTTACCGCTTCCGGGGAGCTGTTTTTT. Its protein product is CASSFSPLTASGELFF.

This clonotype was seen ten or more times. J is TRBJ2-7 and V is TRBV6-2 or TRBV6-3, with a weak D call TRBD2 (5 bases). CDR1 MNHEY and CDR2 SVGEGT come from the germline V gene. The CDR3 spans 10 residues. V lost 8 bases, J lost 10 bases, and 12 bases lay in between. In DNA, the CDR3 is TGTGCCAGCGGTGAGTGGACTCAGTACTTC. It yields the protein CASGEWTQYF.

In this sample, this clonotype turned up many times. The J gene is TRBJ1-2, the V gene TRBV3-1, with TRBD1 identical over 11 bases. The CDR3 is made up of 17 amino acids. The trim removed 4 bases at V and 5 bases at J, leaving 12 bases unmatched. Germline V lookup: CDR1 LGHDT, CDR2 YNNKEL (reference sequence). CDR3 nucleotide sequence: TGTGCCAGCAGCCGTTCGGACAGGGGGCTAACGGAGTATGGCTACACCTTC. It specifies CASSRSDRGLTEYGYTF.

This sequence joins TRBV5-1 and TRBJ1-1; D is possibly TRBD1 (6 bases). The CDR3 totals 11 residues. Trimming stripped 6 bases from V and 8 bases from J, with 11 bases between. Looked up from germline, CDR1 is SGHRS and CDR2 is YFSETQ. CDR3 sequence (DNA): TGCGCCAGCACCCTGGACAGAGAAGCTTTCTTT. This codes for CASTLDREAFF.